Below are 12 T cell receptor beta chains sequenced from a single sample in a study of T-cell memory formation after mild COVID-19. TCRdb processed the 5' RACE reads anew with MiXCR; each CDR3 protein has one entry. Here the sample spans hundreds of thousands of distinct CDR3 sequences, roughly 21% being singletons. The sequencing sample was made of PBMCs or a T cell subset sorted from them (not recorded which). These receptors were collected from an adult woman who had mild COVID-19 (a few samples of this study predate the infection). Cell type and time point are not known.

In this sample, this clonotype turned up a few times. The chain joins TRBV18 to TRBJ2-1, with 9 bases aligning to TRBD2. CDR1 and CDR2 (germline): KGHSH, LQKENI. The CDR3 is 15 residues long. V shed 2 bases and J 7 bases; nucleotides not matched to a gene: 6. The CDR3 here is CASSPISGGRNEQFF. The CDR3 nucleotides are TGTGCCAGCTCACCAATTAGCGGGGGCCGGAATGAGCAGTTCTTC.

The V call is TRBV5-4, the J call TRBJ2-7; 11 bases fit TRBD1. This CDR3 has 16 residues. After removal of 0 bases from V and 2 bases from J, the junction contained 4 bases not matched to a gene. Germline V gives CDR1 SGHNT, CDR2 YYREEE (reference sequence). The CDR3 DNA reads TGTGCCAGCAGCTTGGGGGGGACAGGGGGTACCTACGAGCAGTACTTC. This translates into CASSLGGTGGTYEQYF.

This clonotype has only a few counts. The chain is built from TRBV12-3 or TRBV12-4 and TRBJ2-1; D gene ambiguous. V was pared by 5 bases and J by 1 base, with 15 bases between. The CDR3 covers 16 residues. DNA of the CDR3: TGTGCCAGCAGTCATTCTGGTAGAAATTCCTACAATGAGCAGTTCTTC. Its protein is CASSHSGRNSYNEQFF.

In this sample, this clonotype turned up a few times. The chain recombines TRBV24-1 with TRBJ2-2; maybe TRBD1 (6 bases). CDR3 length: 12 residues. V was pared by 10 bases and J by 5 bases, with 10 bases between. Germline V CDR1 and CDR2: KGHDR, SFDVKD. CDR3 region: CATKGVTGELFF. For the CDR3, the DNA is TGTGCCACTAAGGGGGTTACCGGGGAGCTGTTTTTT.

This chain uses TRBV12-3 or TRBV12-4 with TRBJ1-5; no reliable D call. The CDR3 sequence is 14 residues long. The V end lost 3 bases, the J end lost 9 bases, and 15 bases lay between the germline ends. The CDR3 DNA is TGTGCCAGCAGTTTTCTCCGAGGCGACCGGCCCCAGCATTTT. Protein product: CASSFLRGDRPQHF.

J is TRBJ1-6 and V is TRBV27; no clear D. In germline, CDR1 is MNHEY, CDR2 SMNVEV (reference sequence). CDR3 length: 16 residues. Trimming pared 4 bases from V and 0 bases from J, leaving 10 bases between. CDR3 sequence (DNA): TGTGCCAGCAGTTCCGGGGTGAGCTCCTATAATTCACCCCTCCACTTT. Translation: CASSSGVSSYNSPLHF.

The J gene is TRBJ2-5, the V gene TRBV19; D tentatively fits TRBD1 or TRBD2 (5 bases each). Per germline, CDR1 LNHDA and CDR2 SQIVND (reference sequence). The CDR3 sequence is 13 residues long. V was trimmed by 5 bases and J by 5 bases, leaving 12 bases between them. The CDR3 sequence is CASSDRDVETQYF. The CDR3 nucleotides read TGTGCCAGTAGTGACCGGGACGTGGAGACCCAGTACTTC. Complete variable domain (other parts from reference TRBV19 and TRBJ2-5): DGGITQSPKYLFRKEGQNVTLSCEQNLNHDAMYWYRQDPGQGLRLIYYSQIVNDFQKGDIAEGYSVSREKKESFPLTVTSAQKNPTAFYLCASSDRDVETQYFGPGTRLLVL.

The chain is built from TRBV6-5 and TRBJ2-5, with D possibly matching TRBD2 (7 bases). The CDR3 loop spans 14 amino acids. The germline gives CDR1 MNHEY, CDR2 SVGAGI. Trimming cost V 6 bases and J 4 bases, with 15 bases left between them. CDR3 loop: CASRATGRGETQYF. In DNA, the CDR3 is TGTGCCAGCAGAGCCACAGGGAGGGGAGAGACCCAGTACTTC.

This clonotype came up many times. V gene TRBV25-1 combines with J gene TRBJ2-1, with 8 bases that match TRBD2. This CDR3 is built from 16 residues. In germline, CDR1 is MGHDK, CDR2 SYGVNS. J lost 4 bases, V lost 5 bases, and 10 bases had no gene match. The CDR3 reads CASSFSGRAGYNEQFF. As DNA, the CDR3 is TGTGCCAGCAGTTTTTCCGGGAGGGCCGGATACAATGAGCAGTTCTTC.

The V and J genes are TRBV7-2 and TRBJ1-5; TRBD1 might be the D (5 bases). The CDR3 consists of 15 residues. Germline assignment: CDR1 SGHTA and CDR2 FQGNSA. V lost 1 base to trimming and J lost 6 bases, with 13 bases between them. As DNA, the CDR3 is TGTGCCAGCAGCTTAGAACTGGGGGGAGGTCAGCCCCAGCATTTT. It codes for CASSLELGGGQPQHF.

There are a few counts of this clonotype. The V call is TRBV6-5, the J call TRBJ2-7; perhaps TRBD1 as D (6 bases). Germline lookup yields CDR1 MNHEY and CDR2 SVGAGI. The CDR3 is 13 amino acids. V lost 7 bases and J lost 6, with 16 bases in between. In DNA, the CDR3 is TGTGCCAGCATCAAGCGCCAAGGGGGCGAGCAGTACTTC. Amino acid sequence: CASIKRQGGEQYF.

In this sample, this clonotype turned up a few times. The V and J genes are TRBV6-5 and TRBJ2-3, with 9 bases fitting TRBD2. The CDR3 length is 21 residues. Germline trimming cut 7 bases from V and 3 bases from J; bases unmatched to any gene: 26. Per the germline V gene, CDR1 is MNHEY and CDR2 is SVGAGI. In DNA, the CDR3 is TGTGCCAGCATTTCGTCCGTCCGACGCGGACTAGCGCAGACCGGAACAGATACGCAGTATTTT. Translating it yields CASISSVRRGLAQTGTDTQYF.